A single sample gave rise to the 9 T cell receptor beta chains below, sequenced in a study of blood T cell repertoires in COVID-19. This table comes from immunoSEQ multiplex PCR, and its TCRdb copy is limited to in-frame clones, with some not included. This table holds under 200,000 clones, about 86% found once. The material sequenced was peripheral blood. The receptor source for this set is a woman in her seventies with acute or convalescent COVID-19.

The gene calls are TRBV2 and TRBJ2-2, with D maybe TRBD1 (5 bases). CDR3 length: 14 amino acids. Trimming shortened V by 8 bases and J by 5 bases, and 15 bases separated the two germline ends. Germline values: CDR1 SNHLY, CDR2 FYNNEI. CDR3 region: CASEGDARTGELFF. In nucleotides, the CDR3 is TGTGCCAGCGAAGGGGATGCGCGGACCGGGGAGCTGTTTTTT.

The chain links TRBV10-3 to TRBJ2-7; possible D gene TRBD1, 5 bases. The CDR3 loop spans 14 amino acids. From germline, CDR1 is ENHRY and CDR2 SYGVKD. The V gene lost 6 bases and the J gene lost 0 bases, with 12 bases spanning the gap. The CDR3 sequence is CAISRDSSSYEQYF. The CDR3 coding sequence is TGTGCCATCAGCAGAGACAGTAGCTCCTACGAGCAGTACTTC.

This chain links TRBV28 with TRBJ1-4; D is possibly TRBD1 (5 bases). The CDR3 extends over 14 amino acids. Germline loops: CDR1 MDHEN, CDR2 SYDVKM. The germline V and J ends were trimmed by 3 bases and 8 bases, with 13 bases remaining between them. CDR3 protein: CASSFRVQEEKLFF. Here the CDR3 DNA reads TGTGCCAGCAGTTTCAGGGTGCAGGAGGAAAAACTGTTTTTT.

The chain links TRBV5-1 to TRBJ2-1; possible D gene TRBD1, 5 bases. CDR3 length equals 14 residues. V was pared by 0 bases and J by 5 bases, with 9 bases between. The germline V gene encodes CDR1 SGHRS and CDR2 YFSETQ. The CDR3 DNA sequence: TGCGCCAGCAGCTTGGTTGACAGAGACAATGAGCAGTTCTTC. It specifies CASSLVDRDNEQFF.

The table lists this clone with a few counts. The V call is TRBV4-2, the J call TRBJ1-1; D might be TRBD1 (6 bases). The CDR3 loop spans 14 amino acids. The V gene lost 2 bases and the J gene lost 0 bases, with 7 bases spanning the gap. From germline, CDR1 is LGHNA and CDR2 YNFKEQ. CDR3 region: CASSQKGVNTEAFF. The CDR3 DNA reads as TGTGCCAGCAGCCAAAAGGGGGTGAACACTGAAGCTTTCTTT.

The chain joins TRBV12-3 or TRBV12-4 to TRBJ1-2; 8 positions agree with TRBD1. V lost 8 bases and J lost 1; bases outside the gene matches: 3. The CDR3 has 13 residues. The CDR3 protein is CASHRGNNYGYTF. Here the CDR3 DNA reads TGTGCCAGCCACAGGGGGAATAACTATGGCTACACCTTC.

The rearrangement joins TRBV28 to TRBJ1-3; 10 bases line up with TRBD1. V gave up 2 bases and J gave up 1 base; unmatched junction bases: 2. The CDR3 extends over 16 amino acids. CDR1 is MDHEN and CDR2 is SYDVKM in the germline V gene. The CDR3: CASSLVGQGSGNTIYF. CDR3 in DNA: TGTGCCAGCAGTTTAGTGGGACAGGGGTCTGGAAACACCATATATTTT. Variable domain in full (rest from reference TRBV28 and TRBJ1-3): DVKVTQSSRYLVKRTGEKVFLECVQDMDHENMFWYRQDPGLGLRLIYFSYDVKMKEKGDIPEGYSVSREKKERFSLILESASTNQTSMYLCASSLVGQGSGNTIYFGEGSWLTVV.

The chain has TRBV5-5 and TRBJ2-7, with D perhaps TRBD2 (5 bases). Trimming stripped 4 bases from V and 1 base from J, with 9 bases between. Germline CDR1 SGHKS, CDR2 YYEKEE (reference sequence). The CDR3 runs to 13 residues. CDR3 residues: CASSAGHSYEQYF. The DNA for the CDR3 is TGTGCCAGCAGCGCGGGTCATTCCTACGAGCAGTACTTC.

The V call is TRBV5-1, the J call TRBJ2-7, with D tentatively TRBD1 (5 bases). The ends were cut back, 0 bases at V and 6 bases at J, with 13 bases in the middle. This CDR3 contains 14 residues. Per the germline V gene, CDR1 is SGHRS and CDR2 is YFSETQ. The CDR3 nucleotides read TGCGCCAGCAGCTTGGTGTTAGGGGTGTCCGAGCAGTACTTC. This codes for CASSLVLGVSEQYF.